This is a list of T cell receptor beta chains from one sample in a study of monozygotic twins with inflammatory bowel disease. With the 5' RACE reads reprocessed, TCRdb shows one record per CDR3 protein and no DNA. The sample table sets out 300,000 to 450,000 distinct CDR3 sequences. Sequenced material: blood. The receptor set was obtained from a human donor with ulcerative colitis or Crohn's disease, or a healthy co-twin of an affected twin (not recorded which). Each CDR3 is given with its conserved first and last residue. Fields, in order: J gene, V gene, CDR3 protein.

>TRBJ2-7|TRBV5-1
CASSLGGTSGYEQYF
>TRBJ2-1|TRBV12-3/TRBV12-4
CASSLWGGRDNEQFF
>TRBJ1-2|TRBV6-2/TRBV6-3
CASNRIGSPYGYTF
>TRBJ1-1|TRBV14
CASSQDRGRAFF
>TRBJ2-5|TRBV4-2
CASSTSRAGGGWAWGTQYF
>TRBJ1-2|TRBV9
CASTGTNYGYTF
>TRBJ2-7|TRBV4-3
CASSQGREAQSYEQYF
>TRBJ1-1|TRBV20-1
CSANRDSNLEAFF
>TRBJ2-7|TRBV4-3
CASSQEWWSSYEQYF
>TRBJ2-7|TRBV11-2
CASSLVSPTRYF
>TRBJ2-3|TRBV5-1
CASSSQGDTDTQYF
>TRBJ2-1|TRBV5-1
CASSPRSSFSYNEQFF
>TRBJ2-5|TRBV7-2
CASSSTGTGGMETQYF
>TRBJ2-4|TRBV9
CARAPCRGWTKNIQYF
>TRBJ2-3|TRBV3-1
CASSQDPSGGGNPDSTDTQYF